The 22 T cell receptor beta chains in this list originate from one sample, sequenced in a study of human T cells and chemical hapten exposure. MiXCR, run by TCRdb on the RACE reads, gives a single entry per CDR3 protein. The top ten hold approximately 2.4% of the sample, which has 89,000 or so distinct CDR3 sequences, 7.5% to 9.5% seen once. Noted time point: pre-sensitization, week 0. Treatment indicated: therapeutic diphenylcyclopropenone sensitization with weekly scalp DPC. The sample in question was whole blood, obtained in connection with sensitization to the hapten diphenylcyclopropenone (DPC). These receptors were taken from a man aged 35-49 years with alopecia areata. Some clones in this sample may be carry-over from other donors' samples.

In this sample, this clonotype turned up a few times. The DNA of the CDR3 is TGCAGTGCTAACCGACCGCCCCCCGGGACAGGGGGCGCCGAGTATTTT. Translating it yields CSANRPPPGTGGAEYF. The V gene is TRBV20-1, the J gene TRBJ2-3; 12 bases match TRBD1. The CDR3 runs to 16 residues. Germline V gene data show CDR1 as DFQATT and CDR2 as SNEGSKA (reference sequence). The J segment lost 13 bases and the V segment lost 4 bases, leaving 18 bases of the junction unmatched.

This clonotype was detected many times. This CDR3 reads CASRLGQGAEGYTF. The CDR3 DNA reads TGTGCCAGCAGGCTCGGACAGGGGGCGGAAGGCTACACCTTC. V usage is TRBV6-6 and J usage is TRBJ1-2, with 11 positions matching TRBD1. Germline V lookup: CDR1 MNHNY, CDR2 SVGAGI (reference sequence). J gave up 8 bases and V 6 bases, and 8 bases lay outside the gene matches. The length of the CDR3 is 14 residues.

J is TRBJ2-3 and V is TRBV7-2; 10 positions agree with TRBD2. CDR3 length equals 17 residues. CDR1 is SGHTA, CDR2 FQGNSA, per germline. V was clipped by 1 base and J by 2 bases; unmatched bases: 6. This CDR3 reads CASSLGASGSYTDTQYF. CDR3 bases: TGTGCCAGCAGCTTAGGAGCTAGCGGGAGTTACACAGATACGCAGTATTTT.

This clonotype turned up a few times. The chain has TRBV7-2 and TRBJ1-1, with a possible D match to TRBD1 (6 bases). V was pared by 6 bases and J by 1 base, with 12 bases between. The CDR3 sequence is 14 residues long. In germline, CDR1 is SGHTA, CDR2 FQGNSA. In DNA form, the CDR3 reads TGTGCCAGCAGATCCGGGACACCGAACACTGAAGCTTTCTTT. Residues: CASRSGTPNTEAFF.

The V and J genes are TRBV21-1 and TRBJ1-1; the D call TRBD1 from the table was never checked on the DNA. TRBV21-1 is listed as a pseudogene. The length of the CDR3 is 15 residues. The CDR3 region has the DNA TGTGCCAGCAGCAAGGCTTATACAGGGGACACTGAAGCTTTCTTT. Amino acid sequence: CASSKAYTGDTEAFF.

This clonotype came up many times. The genes are TRBV20-1 and TRBJ2-3, with D tentatively TRBD2 (6 bases). CDR3 length: 15 residues. V shed 5 bases and J shed 0 bases, with 15 bases lying between them. The germline V gene encodes CDR1 DFQATT and CDR2 SNEGSKA (reference sequence). As DNA, the CDR3 is TGCAGTGCTGCCGATAGCGGTTTTAGCACAGATACGCAGTATTTT. Translated: CSAADSGFSTDTQYF.

The gene calls are TRBV12-3 or TRBV12-4 and TRBJ2-3; D remains ambiguous. This CDR3 contains 13 residues. V lost 7 bases, J lost 6 bases, and 14 bases lay in between. CDR3 region: CASTLLLSDTQYF. The CDR3 coding sequence is TGTGCCAGCACCCTACTCTTGAGCGATACGCAGTATTTT.

This clonotype was observed at least ten times. The chain uses TRBV10-3 and TRBJ2-7; no firm D call. The germline V and J ends were trimmed by 2 bases and 2 bases, with 7 bases remaining between them. Germline CDR1 and CDR2: ENHRY and SYGVKD. The CDR3 runs 13 residues. The CDR3 region has the DNA TGTGCCATCAGTGAGGCTGAAGCCTACGAGCAGTACGTC. It translates to CAISEAEAYEQYV.

This clonotype came up many times. The gene calls are TRBV28 and TRBJ2-5; D might be TRBD2 (7 bases). The CDR3 is 15 amino acids. Trimming shortened V by 2 bases and J by 5 bases, and 15 bases separated the two germline ends. The germline CDR1 and CDR2 sequences are MDHEN and SYDVKM. CDR3 sequence reads: CASSLPQGGGETQYF. The CDR3 coding sequence is TGTGCCAGCAGTTTACCTCAAGGGGGAGGGGAGACCCAGTACTTC.

The rearrangement uses TRBV6-5 and TRBJ1-6, with a possible D match to TRBD1 (5 bases). The CDR3 extends over 17 amino acids. Looked up from germline, CDR1 is MNHEY and CDR2 is SVGAGI. V lost 6 bases to trimming and J lost 5 bases, with 20 bases between them. The CDR3 nucleotides read TGTGCCAGCAGCAACGGGATCTTGGGGACCCATAATTCACCCCTCCACTTT. Residues: CASSNGILGTHNSPLHF.

A few counts support this clonotype. V usage is TRBV29-1 and J usage is TRBJ2-3, with 13 bases aligning to TRBD2. Germline V gene sequence: CDR1 SQVTM, CDR2 ANQGSEA. This CDR3 contains 15 residues. The trim removed 3 bases at V and 1 base at J, leaving 1 base unmatched. The CDR3 DNA sequence: TGCAGCGTTGAGGGGACTAGCGGGGGCACAGATACGCAGTATTTT. It translates to CSVEGTSGGTDTQYF.

The chain uses TRBV5-1 and TRBJ2-7, with no clear D. The germline V gene encodes CDR1 SGHRS and CDR2 YFSETQ. This CDR3 region has 13 residues. V was clipped by 0 bases and J by 3 bases, with 7 bases between them. The CDR3 DNA reads as TGCGCCAGCAGCTTGGTGCCGGACTACGAGCAGTACTTC. Residues: CASSLVPDYEQYF.

This clonotype appeared a few times. The V and J genes are TRBV12-3 or TRBV12-4 and TRBJ2-1, with 12 bases aligning to TRBD2. Trimming cost V 4 bases and J 0 bases; bases outside gene matches: 10. The CDR3 runs 19 residues. The CDR3 DNA is TGTGCCAGCAGTTCCTCTAGCGGGAGGGCGTTCAACTCCTACAATGAGCAGTTCTTC. Translation: CASSSSSGRAFNSYNEQFF.

This clonotype came up many times. The chain links TRBV29-1 to TRBJ1-2, with D maybe TRBD1 (5 bases). The CDR3 is 14 amino acids. Germline CDR1 reads SQVTM; CDR2 reads ANQGSEA. Trimming took off 3 bases at V and 0 bases at J, with 11 bases between the two ends. CDR3 residues: CSVEGGDSNYGYTF. Here the CDR3 DNA reads TGCAGCGTTGAGGGGGGGGATTCTAACTATGGCTACACCTTC. The full variable domain, with the rest looked up from reference TRBV29-1 and TRBJ1-2, is SAVISQKPSRDICQRGTSLTIQCQVDSQVTMMFWYRQQPGQSLTLIATANQGSEATYESGFVIDKFPISRPNLTFSTLTVSNMSPEDSSIYLCSVEGGDSNYGYTFGSGTRLTVV.

The sample holds many counts of this clonotype. V gene TRBV6-1 combines with J gene TRBJ1-5; a possible D gene is TRBD1 (5 bases). This CDR3 has 12 residues. CDR1 is MNHNS and CDR2 is SASEGT in the germline V gene. Trimming shortened V by 3 bases and J by 5 bases, and 5 bases separated the two germline ends. CDR3 nucleotides: TGTGCCAGCAGTGACAGGGATCAGCCCCAGCATTTT. As protein: CASSDRDQPQHF.

This clonotype was seen at least ten times. The chain is built from TRBV6-4 and TRBJ2-7; 7 bases fit TRBD2. This CDR3 spans 14 amino acids. V gave up 3 bases and J gave up 3 bases; unmatched junction bases: 5. CDR1 and CDR2 from the germline V gene are MRHNA and SNTAGT. The CDR3 here is CASSEHGRSYEQYF. As DNA, the CDR3 is TGTGCCAGCAGTGAACACGGGAGGAGCTACGAGCAGTACTTC.

This clonotype occurred many times. V and J are TRBV29-1 and TRBJ1-2; D uncertain. V lost 6 bases and J lost 3, with 8 bases in between. The CDR3 is 11 amino acids. Germline lookup yields CDR1 SQVTM and CDR2 ANQGSEA. The CDR3 sequence is CSVRFDYGYTF. The CDR3 bases are TGCAGCGTAAGATTCGACTATGGCTACACCTTC. The full variable domain, in which reference TRBV29-1 and TRBJ1-2 provide the parts outside the CDR3, is SAVISQKPSRDICQRGTSLTIQCQVDSQVTMMFWYRQQPGQSLTLIATANQGSEATYESGFVIDKFPISRPNLTFSTLTVSNMSPEDSSIYLCSVRFDYGYTFGSGTRLTVV.

The chain has TRBV29-1 and TRBJ2-2, with D possibly matching TRBD2 (6 bases). The CDR3 spans 15 residues. V lost 3 bases and J 5 bases, leaving 16 bases between the germline ends. CDR1 and CDR2 (germline): SQVTM, ANQGSEA. The CDR3 DNA is TGCAGCGTTGATCCGATGGGGGGAGTTACCGGGGAGCTGTTTTTT. Its protein product is CSVDPMGGVTGELFF.

The rearrangement uses TRBV20-1 and TRBJ1-2; 7 nucleotides agree with TRBD1. Germline CDR1 DFQATT, CDR2 SNEGSKA (reference sequence). The V and J ends lost 5 bases and 4 bases, in that order; junction bases with no gene match: 4. This CDR3 region has 12 residues. As DNA, the CDR3 is TGCAGTGCTGAACAGGGGACCTATGGCTACACCTTC. It is translated as CSAEQGTYGYTF.

The V gene is TRBV5-4, the J gene TRBJ1-3; a possible D gene is TRBD1 (5 bases). CDR1 is SGHNT, CDR2 YYREEE, per germline (reference sequence). This CDR3 comprises 16 residues. V was trimmed by 2 bases and J by 0 bases, leaving 12 bases between them. CDR3 coding DNA: TGTGCCAGCAGCTTACCGACAGCAGACTCTGGAAACACCATATATTTT. This codes for CASSLPTADSGNTIYF. The full variable domain, completed using reference TRBV5-4 and TRBJ1-3, is ETGVTQSPTHLIKTRGQQVTLRCSSQSGHNTVSWYQQALGQGPQFIFQYYREEENGRGNFPPRFSGLQFPNYSSELNVNALELDDSALYLCASSLPTADSGNTIYFGEGSWLTVV.

This clonotype was picked up many times. The chain uses TRBV5-1 and TRBJ1-4; 9 nucleotides align to TRBD1. The V gene end was trimmed by 1 base and the J gene end by 5 bases; junction bases not matched to a gene: 6. Germline V gene data show CDR1 as SGHRS and CDR2 as YFSETQ. The CDR3 sequence is 16 residues long. As DNA, the CDR3 is TGCGCCAGCAGCTTGTTGGGGACAGGGACCAATGAAAAACTGTTTTTT. Its protein is CASSLLGTGTNEKLFF.

This chain joins TRBV6-2 or TRBV6-3 and TRBJ1-5; D may be TRBD1 (5 bases). The V end lost 4 bases, the J end lost 1 base, and 11 bases lay between the germline ends. CDR1 MNHEY and CDR2 SVGEGT come from the germline V gene. CDR3 length: 15 residues. The CDR3 bases are TGTGCCAGCAGTTTTGCCAGGGAAAGCAATCAGCCCCAGCATTTT. Translated: CASSFARESNQPQHF.